This T cell receptor (beta chain) was obtained from a study of T cell responses to AZD1222 COVID-19 vaccine. The study's findings and limits: Baseline serostatus was positive in only a handful of AZD1222 recipients. Increases in Spike-specific TCR breadth and depth were seen after two AZD1222 doses.

On this clone: Antigen: not known.

The table came from immunoSEQ multiplex PCR; TCRdb's copy has only in-frame clones and leaves some out. The table includes about 100,000 clones, 70% to 90% detected once. The V gene's germline CDR1 is LNHDA and CDR2 SQIVND (reference sequence). This CDR3 comprises 13 residues. Trimming cost V 4 bases and J 6 bases, with 9 bases left between them. This TCR derives from an adult who received the AZD1222 COVID-19 vaccine. The chain carries TRBV19 and TRBJ2-2; D is uncertain. The source was peripheral blood, collected 28 days after the second AZD1222 dose. The CDR3 region has the DNA TGTGCCAGTAGTACGCTTGGGTCCGGGGAGCTGTTTTTT. Protein: CASSTLGSGELFF.